Described below is a single T cell receptor beta chain sequence and its context. Its antigen is as yet unknown. From the germline J gene comes the end of the CDR3, since the read stops 3 residues before it. The CDR3 totals 16 residues. V shed 5 bases and J 4 bases; nucleotides not matched to a gene: 7. CDR1 is SGHVS and CDR2 is FQNEAQ in the germline V gene. This specimen belongs to a study of Tregs in tolerant kidney transplant recipients. Mixed chimerism was transient after nonmyeloablative marrow transplants from related graft donors. Thawed PBMCs were FACS-sorted into unstimulated CD4+CD25+CD127- regulatory T cells, CD4+CD25- non-regulatory cells, CD4 and CD8 cells. The method was immunoSEQ multiplex PCR; TCRdb's version includes in-frame clones alone and lacks a portion of them. The table lists 25,000 to 40,000 clones. General study results and limits: This study did not directly address biological reproducibility. Findings come from small patient numbers and require larger validation.

This TCR was recovered from a human patient who received a combined kidney and bone marrow transplant. Some T cells could come from the graft donor. The rearrangement uses TRBV7-8 and TRBJ2-5; 13 nucleotides line up with TRBD2. The sequences come from CD4+ T cells from blood (PBMCs), collected 24 months after the transplant. The covered CDR3 bases are TGTGCCAGCAGCCCCAGGACTAGCGGGAGCCGAGAGACC. Translating it yields CASSPRTSGSRET. The entire CDR3 reads CASSPRTSGSRETQYF.